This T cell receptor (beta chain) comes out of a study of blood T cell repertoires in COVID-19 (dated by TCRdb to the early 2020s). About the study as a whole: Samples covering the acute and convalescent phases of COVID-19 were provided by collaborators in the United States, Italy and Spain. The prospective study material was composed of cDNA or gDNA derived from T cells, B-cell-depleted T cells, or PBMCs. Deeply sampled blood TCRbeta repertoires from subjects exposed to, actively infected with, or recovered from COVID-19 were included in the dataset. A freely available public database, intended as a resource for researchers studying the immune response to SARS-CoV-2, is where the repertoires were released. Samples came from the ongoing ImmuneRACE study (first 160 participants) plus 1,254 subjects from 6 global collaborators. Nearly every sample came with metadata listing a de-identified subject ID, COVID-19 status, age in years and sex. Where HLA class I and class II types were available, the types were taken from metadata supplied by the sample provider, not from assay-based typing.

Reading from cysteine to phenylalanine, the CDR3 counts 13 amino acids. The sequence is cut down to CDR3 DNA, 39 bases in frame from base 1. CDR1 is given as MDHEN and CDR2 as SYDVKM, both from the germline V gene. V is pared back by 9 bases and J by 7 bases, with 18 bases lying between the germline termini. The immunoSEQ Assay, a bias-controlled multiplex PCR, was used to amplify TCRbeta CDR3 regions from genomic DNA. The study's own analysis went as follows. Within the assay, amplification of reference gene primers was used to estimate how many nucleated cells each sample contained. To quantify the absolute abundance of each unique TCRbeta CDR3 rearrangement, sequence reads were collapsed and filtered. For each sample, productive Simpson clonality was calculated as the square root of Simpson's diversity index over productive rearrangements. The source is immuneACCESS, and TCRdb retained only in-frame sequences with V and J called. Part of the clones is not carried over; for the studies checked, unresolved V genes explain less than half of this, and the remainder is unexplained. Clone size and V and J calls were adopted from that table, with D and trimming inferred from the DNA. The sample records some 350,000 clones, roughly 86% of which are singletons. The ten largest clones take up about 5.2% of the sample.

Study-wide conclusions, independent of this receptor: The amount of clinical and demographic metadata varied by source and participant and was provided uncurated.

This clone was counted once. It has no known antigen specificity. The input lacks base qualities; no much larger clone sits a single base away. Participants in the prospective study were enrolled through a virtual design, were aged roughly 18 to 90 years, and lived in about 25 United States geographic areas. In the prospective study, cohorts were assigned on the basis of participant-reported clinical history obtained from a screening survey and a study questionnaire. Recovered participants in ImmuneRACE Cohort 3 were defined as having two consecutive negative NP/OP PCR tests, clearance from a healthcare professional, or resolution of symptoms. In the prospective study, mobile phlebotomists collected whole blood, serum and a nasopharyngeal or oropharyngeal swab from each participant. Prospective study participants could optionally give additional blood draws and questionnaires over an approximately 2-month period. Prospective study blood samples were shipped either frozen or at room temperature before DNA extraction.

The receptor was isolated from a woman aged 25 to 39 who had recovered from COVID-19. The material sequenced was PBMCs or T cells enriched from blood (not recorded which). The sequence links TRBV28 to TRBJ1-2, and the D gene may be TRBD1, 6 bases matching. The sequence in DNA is TGTGCCAGTGCTAGTTACAGGGATGGTGGCTACACCTTC. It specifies CASASYRDGGYTF.